Following are 18 T cell receptor beta chains from one sample sequenced in a study of blood T cell repertoires in COVID-19. The table came from immunoSEQ multiplex PCR; TCRdb's copy has only in-frame clones and leaves some out. The profile shows under 400,000 clones, around 87% of them singletons. The source material was PBMCs or T cells enriched from blood (not recorded which). The receptors were sampled from a man aged 40-55 years in a cohort exposed to, infected with or recovered from COVID-19 (not recorded which).

The chain combines TRBV19 with TRBJ2-7; 8 bases line up with TRBD1. Germline CDR1 is LNHDA and CDR2 is SQIVND (reference sequence). The CDR3 spans 16 residues. The J segment lost 1 base and the V segment lost 4 bases, leaving 9 bases of the junction unmatched. The CDR3 reads CASSTFYGQGSYEQYF. CDR3 nucleotide sequence: TGTGCCAGTAGTACCTTTTATGGACAGGGATCCTACGAGCAGTACTTC.

The rearrangement joins TRBV5-5 to TRBJ1-4, with D possibly matching TRBD1 (6 bases). Germline V gives CDR1 SGHKS, CDR2 YYEKEE (reference sequence). Trimming took 3 bases from V and 5 from J, leaving 14 bases between them. The CDR3 extends over 15 amino acids. Here the CDR3 DNA reads TGTGCCAGCAGCTCCGCGGGGGGCCCGAATGAAAAACTGTTTTTT. Encoded protein: CASSSAGGPNEKLFF.

This clone was detected only a few times. The rearrangement links TRBV29-1 to TRBJ1-3; no firm D call. The CDR3 consists of 13 residues. CDR1 is SQVTM, CDR2 ANQGSEA, per germline. V lost 4 bases to trimming and J lost 0 bases, with 7 bases between them. CDR3 sequence: CSVGGDSGNTIYF. In DNA, the CDR3 is TGCAGCGTTGGAGGAGACTCTGGAAACACCATATATTTT.

The chain uses TRBV11-2 and TRBJ2-7; 8 bases map to TRBD2. The V segment lost 3 bases and the J segment 2 bases; nucleotides outside the gene matches: 6. Germline CDR1 SGHAT, CDR2 FQNNGV. CDR3 size: 15 residues. The chain's CDR3 is CASSFTSGQTYEQYF. Here the CDR3 DNA reads TGTGCCAGCAGCTTTACTAGCGGTCAAACCTACGAGCAGTACTTC.

The chain joins TRBV19 to TRBJ2-6, with 7 bases that match TRBD2. J lost 0 bases, V lost 7 bases, and 3 bases had no gene match. CDR1 and CDR2 from the germline V gene are LNHDA and SQIVND (reference sequence). The CDR3 runs 15 residues. CDR3 nucleotide sequence: TGTGCCAGTACCGGGGGGAACTCTGGGGCCAACGTCCTGACTTTC. Translating it yields CASTGGNSGANVLTF.

The chain carries TRBV11-2 and TRBJ2-3, with 10 bases fitting TRBD2. Germline CDR1 reads SGHAT; CDR2 reads FQNNGV. The ends lost 8 bases at V and 0 bases at J; junction bases unmatched: 5. The CDR3 extends over 15 amino acids. CDR3 protein: CASGSGGTSTDTQYF. Written as DNA, the CDR3 is TGTGCCAGCGGTAGCGGGGGGACTAGCACAGATACGCAGTATTTT.

The chain recombines TRBV5-1 with TRBJ1-5; tentatively, D is TRBD1 (5 bases). V was clipped by 3 bases and J by 0 bases, with 7 bases between them. Germline assignment: CDR1 SGHRS and CDR2 YFSETQ. The CDR3 is 14 residues long. The CDR3 coding sequence is TGCGCCAGCAGCTGGGGGGATAGCAATCAGCCCCAGCATTTT. Residues: CASSWGDSNQPQHF.

The V gene is TRBV9, the J gene TRBJ2-1; a possible D gene is TRBD2 (6 bases). The germline V and J ends were trimmed by 0 bases and 10 bases, with 8 bases remaining between them. CDR1 is SGDLS and CDR2 is YYNGEE in the germline V gene. The CDR3 is 12 residues long. CDR3 residues: CASSVVAGEQFF. In DNA, the CDR3 is TGTGCCAGCAGCGTAGTTGCGGGGGAGCAGTTCTTC. The complete variable domain, with remaining parts taken from reference TRBV9 and TRBJ2-1, reads DSGVTQTPKHLITATGQRVTLRCSPRSGDLSVYWYQQSLDQGLQFLIQYYNGEERAKGNILERFSAQQFPDLHSELNLSSLELGDSALYFCASSVVAGEQFFGPGTRLTVL.

J is TRBJ2-7 and V is TRBV15, with 8 bases lining up with TRBD1. Germline V lookup: CDR1 LNHNV, CDR2 YYDKDF (reference sequence). V gave up 3 bases and J gave up 5 bases; unmatched junction bases: 15. This CDR3 region has 17 residues. The CDR3 DNA reads TGTGCCACCAGCAGCCGAGGCCGTGGGACAGGCGACCACGAGCAGTACTTC. This gives the protein CATSSRGRGTGDHEQYF.

The chain carries TRBV3-1 (or the pseudogene TRBV3-2) and TRBJ2-2, with 8 nucleotides matching TRBD2. The CDR3 is 14 residues long. Germline assignment: CDR1 LGHDT and CDR2 YNNKEL (reference sequence). V trimming: 4 bases; J trimming: 6 bases; junction bases outside the gene matches: 4. DNA for the CDR3: TGTGCCAGCAGCCTCCGGGAGGGCCCCGGGGAGCTGTTTTTT. Translated, it gives CASSLREGPGELFF.

This clone has more than one count but fewer than ten. V usage is TRBV5-4 and J usage is TRBJ1-2; possibly TRBD1 for D (6 bases). V lost 0 bases, J lost 4 bases, and 16 bases lay in between. CDR1 is SGHNT and CDR2 is YYREEE in the germline V gene (reference sequence). The CDR3 sequence is 16 residues long. The CDR3, as DNA: TGTGCCAGCAGCTTGGCGGCAGGGGCTCAGTTCTATGGCTACACCTTC. It encodes CASSLAAGAQFYGYTF.

V gene TRBV9 combines with J gene TRBJ1-1; D remains unclear. Germline CDR1 reads SGDLS; CDR2 reads YYNGEE. This CDR3 is 12 amino acids long. The V end lost 3 bases, the J end lost 1 base, and 4 bases lay between the germline ends. The CDR3 spells CASSARNTEAFF. The DNA for the CDR3 is TGTGCCAGCAGCGCCAGGAACACTGAAGCTTTCTTT.

This clone was seen once. V and J are TRBV28 and TRBJ1-1; TRBD1 matches at 7 bases. Germline V gene sequence: CDR1 MDHEN, CDR2 SYDVKM. This CDR3 comprises 16 residues. Germline trimming cut 6 bases from V and 0 bases from J; bases unmatched to any gene: 10. The CDR3 region has the DNA TGTGCCAGCAGAGACGGGACAGATAAAATGAACACTGAAGCTTTCTTT. Its translation is CASRDGTDKMNTEAFF.

Written as DNA, the CDR3 is TGTGCCAGCAGCGTTTCCGGGACAGGGGATGAAAAACTGTTTTTT. Residues: CASSVSGTGDEKLFF. The genes are TRBV3-1 (or the pseudogene TRBV3-2) and TRBJ1-4; 10 bases match TRBD1. CDR1 and CDR2 from the germline V gene are LGHDT and YNNKEL (reference sequence). CDR3 length: 15 amino acids. V trimming: 5 bases; J trimming: 6 bases; junction bases outside the gene matches: 6.

The chain has TRBV2 and TRBJ2-7; 7 positions match TRBD1. Germline values: CDR1 SNHLY, CDR2 FYNNEI. V was pared by 7 bases and J by 2 bases, with 5 bases of the junction left unmatched. The CDR3 loop spans 13 amino acids. The chain's CDR3 is CASNRQGTYEQYF. CDR3 DNA: TGTGCCAGCAACCGACAGGGAACCTACGAGCAGTACTTC.

This clone was picked up one time. The rearrangement joins TRBV10-1 to TRBJ2-3; the D gene is possibly TRBD2 (5 bases). V dropped 6 bases and J dropped 4 bases, with 11 bases sitting between them. The CDR3 loop spans 13 amino acids. From germline, CDR1 is WNHNN and CDR2 SYGVQD (reference sequence). The CDR3 spells CASSPPGADTQYF. The CDR3 DNA follows: TGCGCCAGCAGCCCTCCCGGGGCAGATACGCAGTATTTT.

V usage is TRBV5-8 and J usage is TRBJ1-5, with D possibly TRBD1 on 6 matching bases. Germline CDR1 is SGHTS and CDR2 is YDEGEE. This CDR3 has 17 residues. The V end lost 4 bases, the J end lost 2 bases, and 19 bases lay between the germline ends. The CDR3 sequence: CASSPKHRAGGNQPQHF. Here the CDR3 DNA reads TGTGCCAGCAGCCCGAAACACAGGGCTGGGGGCAATCAGCCCCAGCATTTT. The full variable domain, rest sourced from reference TRBV5-8 and TRBJ1-5, is EAGVTQSPTHLIKTRGQQATLRCSPISGHTSVYWYQQALGLGLQFLLWYDEGEERNRGNFPPRFSGRQFPNYSSELNVNALELEDSALYLCASSPKHRAGGNQPQHFGDGTRLSIL.

This clone was seen only once. V and J are TRBV3-1 (or the pseudogene TRBV3-2) and TRBJ2-2; the D gene is possibly TRBD1 (5 bases). Per germline, CDR1 LGHDT and CDR2 YNNKEL (reference sequence). With 0 bases removed from V and 2 bases from J, the gap between germline ends came to 7 bases. The CDR3 length is 15 residues. DNA of the CDR3: TGTGCCAGCAGCCAAGATAGGGGAAACACCGGGGAGCTGTTTTTT. It codes for CASSQDRGNTGELFF.